This note documents a single TCR beta chain sequence. The antigen it recognizes is unknown. Base qualities are not at hand, and no much larger clone is one base apart. Whole blood was collected in K2EDTA tubes by collaborating institutions according to the institutions' own protocols. For TCRbeta analysis, collaborator samples were shipped as frozen whole blood, as isolated PBMCs, or as DNA extracted from either sample type. TCRbeta CDR3 regions were amplified from genomic DNA by means of the immunoSEQ Assay, a bias-controlled multiplex PCR. The paper's processing steps were these. Nucleated cell counts per sample were estimated from amplification of reference gene primers within the assay. To quantify the absolute abundance of each unique TCRbeta CDR3 rearrangement, sequence reads were collapsed and filtered. For each sample, productive Simpson clonality was calculated as the square root of Simpson's diversity index across productive rearrangements. In TCRdb, the immuneACCESS table is reduced to in-frame sequences with V and J assigned. These tables do not hold every clone; where another copy was compared, an unresolved V gene accounts for under half, and the others remain unexplained. Clone size and the V and J calls come from that table; the DNA yielded D and trimming. The sample contains hundreds of thousands of clones, more than 85% of them found a single time. The ten most abundant clones make up roughly 1.3% of the sample.

The data originate from a study of blood T cell repertoires in COVID-19 (dated by TCRdb to 2020 to 2022). With respect to the entire study: Samples covering the acute and convalescent phases of COVID-19 were provided by collaborators in the United States, Italy and Spain. The repertoires were released in a freely available public database intended as a resource for research on the immune response to SARS-CoV-2. HLA class I and class II types, where available, came from metadata supplied by the sample provider rather than from assay-based typing. The dataset comprised deeply sampled blood TCRbeta repertoires from subjects exposed to, actively infected with, or recovered from COVID-19. The samples were drawn from the first 160 participants of the ongoing ImmuneRACE study and from 1,254 subjects provided by 6 global collaborators. The material from the prospective study consisted of cDNA or gDNA derived from T cells, B-cell-depleted T cells, or PBMCs. Sample metadata almost always included a de-identified subject ID, COVID-19 status, age in years and sex.

Broader findings and caveats from the paper: Clinical and demographic metadata were provided uncurated, with the amount varying by source and participant.

Relative to germline, V is 2 bases shorter and J is 7 bases shorter, with 14 bases between their ends. Taken from cysteine to phenylalanine, the CDR3 has 14 residues. Kept here is only the CDR3 DNA, which spans 42 bases and is read in frame from base 1. CDR1 MDHEN and CDR2 SYDVKM are derived from the germline V gene. The rearrangement combines TRBV28 with TRBJ1-1, with TRBD1 tentatively as D gene (6 bases match). This TCR came from a man in his 70s with acute or convalescent COVID-19. The sequenced sample consisted of peripheral blood. The CDR3 region has the sequence CASSLGQSLDEAFF. The bases read TGTGCCAGCAGTTTAGGACAGTCCCTAGATGAAGCTTTCTTT. With the portions outside the CDR3 filled from the reference TRBV28 and TRBJ1-1 genes, the complete variable region becomes DVKVTQSSRYLVKRTGEKVFLECVQDMDHENMFWYRQDPGLGLRLIYFSYDVKMKEKGDIPEGYSVSREKKERFSLILESASTNQTSMYLCASSLGQSLDEAFFGQGTRLTVV.